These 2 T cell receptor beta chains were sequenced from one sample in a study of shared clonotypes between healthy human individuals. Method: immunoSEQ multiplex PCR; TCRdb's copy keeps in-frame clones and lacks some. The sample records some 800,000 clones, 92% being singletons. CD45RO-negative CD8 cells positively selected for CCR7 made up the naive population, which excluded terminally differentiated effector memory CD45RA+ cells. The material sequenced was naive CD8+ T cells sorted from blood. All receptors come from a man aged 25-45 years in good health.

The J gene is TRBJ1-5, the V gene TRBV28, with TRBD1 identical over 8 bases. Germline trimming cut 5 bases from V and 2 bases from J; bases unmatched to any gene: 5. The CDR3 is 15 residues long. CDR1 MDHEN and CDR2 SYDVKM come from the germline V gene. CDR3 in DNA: TGTGCCAGCAGTCGCGGGACAGGCGGCAATCAGCCCCAGCATTTT. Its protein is CASSRGTGGNQPQHF.

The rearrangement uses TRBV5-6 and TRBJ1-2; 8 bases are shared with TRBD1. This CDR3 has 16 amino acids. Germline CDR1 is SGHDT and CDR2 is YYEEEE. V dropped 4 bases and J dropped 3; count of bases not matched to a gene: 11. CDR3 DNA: TGTGCCAGCAGCCAGGACAGGGAGGCTCCTTACTATGGCTACACCTTC. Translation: CASSQDREAPYYGYTF. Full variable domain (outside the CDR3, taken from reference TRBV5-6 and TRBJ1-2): DAGVTQSPTHLIKTRGQQVTLRCSPKSGHDTVSWYQQALGQGPQFIFQYYEEEERQRGNFPDRFSGHQFPNYSSELNVNALLLGDSALYLCASSQDREAPYYGYTFGSGTRLTVV.